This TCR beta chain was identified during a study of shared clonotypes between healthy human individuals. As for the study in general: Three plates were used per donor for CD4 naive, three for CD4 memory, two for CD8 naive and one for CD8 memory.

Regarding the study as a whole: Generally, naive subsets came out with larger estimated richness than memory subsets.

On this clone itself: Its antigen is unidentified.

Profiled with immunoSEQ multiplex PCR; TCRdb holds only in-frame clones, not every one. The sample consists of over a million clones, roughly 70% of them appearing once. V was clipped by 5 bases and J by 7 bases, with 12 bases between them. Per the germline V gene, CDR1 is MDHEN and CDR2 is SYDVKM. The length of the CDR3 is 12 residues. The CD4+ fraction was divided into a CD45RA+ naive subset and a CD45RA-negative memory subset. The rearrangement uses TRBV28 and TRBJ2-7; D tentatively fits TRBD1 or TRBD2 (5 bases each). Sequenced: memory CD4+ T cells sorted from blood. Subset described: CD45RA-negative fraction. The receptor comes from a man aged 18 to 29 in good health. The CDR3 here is CASSIGDGEQYF. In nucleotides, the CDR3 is TGTGCCAGCAGTATAGGGGACGGGGAGCAGTACTTC.